The sequence of this T cell receptor (beta chain) was determined in a study of T cells and Merkel cell carcinoma outcomes. Profiling relied on immunoSEQ multiplex PCR, and the TCRdb table lists in-frame clones only, not all of them. The top ten clones hold more than 7.5% of a sample with about 15,000 clones, about 90% of them seen once. Turning to this clone: Antigen: not known.

The CDR3 totals 15 residues. V trimming: 4 bases; J trimming: 3 bases; junction bases outside the gene matches: 4. Germline CDR1 reads SGHRS; CDR2 reads YFSETQ. Findings of the study overall: Repertoire plus T-cell density reportedly predicted Merkel cell carcinoma outcomes.

This chain joins TRBV5-1 and TRBJ2-3, with 11 bases lining up with TRBD2. The material sequenced was tumor tissue from Merkel cell carcinoma. This clonotype originated in a human donor with Merkel cell carcinoma. The CDR3 nucleotides read TGCGCCAGCAGCGAATCTAGCGGGGGGACAGATACGCAGTATTTT. Translated, it gives CASSESSGGTDTQYF.